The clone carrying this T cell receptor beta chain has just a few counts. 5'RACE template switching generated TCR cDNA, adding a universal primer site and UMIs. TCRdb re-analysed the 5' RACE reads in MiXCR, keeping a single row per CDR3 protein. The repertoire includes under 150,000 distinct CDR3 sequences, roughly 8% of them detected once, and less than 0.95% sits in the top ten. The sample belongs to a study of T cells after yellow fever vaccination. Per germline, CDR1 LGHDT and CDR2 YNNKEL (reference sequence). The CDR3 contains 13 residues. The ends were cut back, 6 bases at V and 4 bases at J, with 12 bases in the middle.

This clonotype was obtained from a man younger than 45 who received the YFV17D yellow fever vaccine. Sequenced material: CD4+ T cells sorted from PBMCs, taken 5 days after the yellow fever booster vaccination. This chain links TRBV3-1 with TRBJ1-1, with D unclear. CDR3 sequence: CASSRGRGTEAFF. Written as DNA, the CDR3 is TGTGCCAGCAGTCGTGGACGGGGCACTGAAGCTTTCTTT.